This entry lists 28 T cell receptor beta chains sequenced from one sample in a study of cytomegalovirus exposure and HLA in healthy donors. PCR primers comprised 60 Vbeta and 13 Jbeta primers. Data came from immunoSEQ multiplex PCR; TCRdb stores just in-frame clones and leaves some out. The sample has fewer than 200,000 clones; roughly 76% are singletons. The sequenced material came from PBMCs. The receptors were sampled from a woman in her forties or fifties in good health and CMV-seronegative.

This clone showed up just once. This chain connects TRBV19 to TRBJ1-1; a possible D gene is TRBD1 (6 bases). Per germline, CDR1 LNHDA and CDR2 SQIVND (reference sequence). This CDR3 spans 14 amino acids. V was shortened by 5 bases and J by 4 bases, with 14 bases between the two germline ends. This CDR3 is CASSAPQGRTEAFF. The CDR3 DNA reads TGTGCCAGTAGTGCCCCACAGGGACGCACTGAAGCTTTCTTT.

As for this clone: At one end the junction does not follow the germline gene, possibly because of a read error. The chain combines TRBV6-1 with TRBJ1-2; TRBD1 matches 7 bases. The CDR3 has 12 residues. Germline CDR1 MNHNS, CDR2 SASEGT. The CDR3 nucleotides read TGCGCCAAGACAGGGAAGGTCTATGGCTACACCTTC. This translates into CAKTGKVYGYTF.

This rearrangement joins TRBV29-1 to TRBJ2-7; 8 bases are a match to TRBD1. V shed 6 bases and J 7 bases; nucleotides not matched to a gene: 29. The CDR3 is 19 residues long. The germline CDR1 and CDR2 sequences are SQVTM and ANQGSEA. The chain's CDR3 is CSVRDTPGGQGIPVGEQYF. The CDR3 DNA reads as TGCAGCGTGAGAGACACCCCCGGAGGACAGGGCATCCCCGTAGGAGAGCAGTACTTC.

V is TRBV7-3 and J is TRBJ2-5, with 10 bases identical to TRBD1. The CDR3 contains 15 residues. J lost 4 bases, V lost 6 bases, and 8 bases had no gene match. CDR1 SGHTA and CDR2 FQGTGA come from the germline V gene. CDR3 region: CASRPTGGEGETQYF. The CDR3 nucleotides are TGTGCCAGCAGGCCGACAGGGGGCGAAGGAGAGACCCAGTACTTC.

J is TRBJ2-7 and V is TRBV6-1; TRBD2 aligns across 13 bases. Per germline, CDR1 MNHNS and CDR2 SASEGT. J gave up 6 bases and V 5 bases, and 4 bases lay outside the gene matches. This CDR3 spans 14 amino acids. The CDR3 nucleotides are TGTGCCAGCAGTAGACTAGCGGGAGGAACCGAGCAGTACTTC. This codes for CASSRLAGGTEQYF.

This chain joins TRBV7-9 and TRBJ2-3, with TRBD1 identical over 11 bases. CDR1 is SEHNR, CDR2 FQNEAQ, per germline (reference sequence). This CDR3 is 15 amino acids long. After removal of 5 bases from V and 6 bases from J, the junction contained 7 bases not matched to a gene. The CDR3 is CASSPDRGRLDTQYF. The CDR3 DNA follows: TGTGCCAGCAGCCCGGACAGGGGGCGGTTGGATACGCAGTATTTT.

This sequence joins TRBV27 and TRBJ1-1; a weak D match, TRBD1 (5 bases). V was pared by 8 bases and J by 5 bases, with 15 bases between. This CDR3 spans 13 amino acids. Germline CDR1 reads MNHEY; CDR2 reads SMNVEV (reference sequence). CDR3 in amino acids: CASARTGITEAFF. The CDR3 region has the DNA TGTGCCAGCGCACGAACAGGTATTACTGAAGCTTTCTTT.

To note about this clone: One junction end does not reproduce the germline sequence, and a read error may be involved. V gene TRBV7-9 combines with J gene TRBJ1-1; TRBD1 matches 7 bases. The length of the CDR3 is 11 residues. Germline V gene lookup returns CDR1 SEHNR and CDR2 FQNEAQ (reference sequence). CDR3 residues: CSSSPGQEAFF. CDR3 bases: TGTTCCAGCAGCCCGGGACAGGAAGCTTTCTTT. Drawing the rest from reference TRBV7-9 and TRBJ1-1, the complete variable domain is DTGVSQNPRHKITKRGQNVTFRCDPISEHNRLYWYRQTLGQGPEFLTYFQNEAQLEKSRLLSDRFSAERPKGSFSTLEIQRTEQGDSAMYLCSSSPGQEAFFGQGTRLTVV.

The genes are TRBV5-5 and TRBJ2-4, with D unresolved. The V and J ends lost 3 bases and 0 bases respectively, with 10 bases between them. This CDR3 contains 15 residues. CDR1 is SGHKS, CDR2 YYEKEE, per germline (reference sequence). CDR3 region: CASSSGSLAKNIQYF. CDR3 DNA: TGTGCCAGCAGCTCAGGATCGTTAGCCAAAAACATTCAGTACTTC.

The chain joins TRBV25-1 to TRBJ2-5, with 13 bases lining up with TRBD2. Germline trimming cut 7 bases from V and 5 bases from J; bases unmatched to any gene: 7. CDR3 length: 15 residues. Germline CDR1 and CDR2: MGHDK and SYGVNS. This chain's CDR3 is CASTGTSGILETQYF. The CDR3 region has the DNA TGTGCCAGCACCGGGACTAGCGGGATATTGGAGACCCAGTACTTC.

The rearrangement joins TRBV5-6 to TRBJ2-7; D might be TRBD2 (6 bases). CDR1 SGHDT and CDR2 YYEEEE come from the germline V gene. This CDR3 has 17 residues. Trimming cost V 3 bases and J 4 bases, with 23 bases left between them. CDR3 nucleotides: TGTGCCAGCAGCTCTACGGGACTCAACACGAATTTATACGAGCAGTACTTC. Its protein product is CASSSTGLNTNLYEQYF.

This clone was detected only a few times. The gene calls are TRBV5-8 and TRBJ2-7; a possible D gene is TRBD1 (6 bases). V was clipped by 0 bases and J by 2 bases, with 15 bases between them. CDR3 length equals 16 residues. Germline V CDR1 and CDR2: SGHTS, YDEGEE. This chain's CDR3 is CASSLATGTLTYEQYF. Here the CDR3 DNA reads TGTGCCAGCAGCTTGGCGACAGGCACCCTCACCTACGAGCAGTACTTC.

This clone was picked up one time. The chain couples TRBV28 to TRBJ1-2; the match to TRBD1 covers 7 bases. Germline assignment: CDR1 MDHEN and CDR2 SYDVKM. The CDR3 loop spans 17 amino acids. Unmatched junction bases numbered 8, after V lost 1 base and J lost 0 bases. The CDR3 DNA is TGTGCCAGCAGTTTATTCGGGACAGTGCTAGCTAACTATGGCTACACCTTC. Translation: CASSLFGTVLANYGYTF.

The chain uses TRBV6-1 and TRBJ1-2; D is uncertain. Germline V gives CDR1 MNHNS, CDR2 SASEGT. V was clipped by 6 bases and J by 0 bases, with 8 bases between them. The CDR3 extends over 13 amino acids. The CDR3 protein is CASSPEPNYGYTF. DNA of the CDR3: TGTGCCAGCAGCCCGGAGCCTAACTATGGCTACACCTTC.

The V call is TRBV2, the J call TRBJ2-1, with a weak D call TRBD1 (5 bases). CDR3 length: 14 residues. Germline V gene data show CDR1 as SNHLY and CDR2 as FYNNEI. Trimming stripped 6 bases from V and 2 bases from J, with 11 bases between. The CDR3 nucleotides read TGTGCCAGCAGAGACAGAGTTACCTACAATGAGCAGTTCTTC. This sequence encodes CASRDRVTYNEQFF.

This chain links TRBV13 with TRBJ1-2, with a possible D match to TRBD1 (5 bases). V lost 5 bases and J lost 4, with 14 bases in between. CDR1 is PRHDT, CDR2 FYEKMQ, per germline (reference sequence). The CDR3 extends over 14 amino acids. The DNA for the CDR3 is TGTGCCAGCAGCGTCCCACAGGAGGGCTATGGCTACACCTTC. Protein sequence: CASSVPQEGYGYTF.

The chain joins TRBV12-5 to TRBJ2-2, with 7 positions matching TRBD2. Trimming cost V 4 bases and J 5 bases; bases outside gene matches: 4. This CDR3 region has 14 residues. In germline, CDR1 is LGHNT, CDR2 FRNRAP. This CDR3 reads CASGWGGRTGELFF. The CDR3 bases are TGTGCTAGTGGTTGGGGAGGGCGGACCGGGGAGCTGTTTTTT.

Written as DNA, the CDR3 is TGCAGTGTGGTCAGGGACACTGAAGCTTTCTTT. This codes for CSVVRDTEAFF. This rearrangement joins TRBV20-1 to TRBJ1-1; tentatively, D is TRBD1 (5 bases). From germline, CDR1 is DFQATT and CDR2 SNEGSKA (reference sequence). The CDR3 extends over 11 amino acids. V dropped 7 bases and J dropped 3 bases, with 9 bases sitting between them.

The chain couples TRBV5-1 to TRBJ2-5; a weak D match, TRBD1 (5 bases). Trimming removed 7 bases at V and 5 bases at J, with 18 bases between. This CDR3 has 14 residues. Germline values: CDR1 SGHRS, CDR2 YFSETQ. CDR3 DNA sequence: TGCGCCAGCGACCCGGGTTCAGGGATGGAGACCCAGTACTTC. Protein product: CASDPGSGMETQYF.

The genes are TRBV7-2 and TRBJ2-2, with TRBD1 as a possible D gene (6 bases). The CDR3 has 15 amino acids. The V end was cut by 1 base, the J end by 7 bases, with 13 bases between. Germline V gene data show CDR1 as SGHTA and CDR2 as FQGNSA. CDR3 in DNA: TGTGCCAGCAGCTTAGATCGACTCAGGGGCGGGGAGCTGTTTTTT. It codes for CASSLDRLRGGELFF. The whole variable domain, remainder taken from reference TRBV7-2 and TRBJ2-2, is GAGVSQSPSNKVTEKGKDVELRCDPISGHTALYWYRQSLGQGLEFLIYFQGNSAPDKSGLPSDRFSAERTGGSVSTLTIQRTQQEDSAVYLCASSLDRLRGGELFFGEGSRLTVL.

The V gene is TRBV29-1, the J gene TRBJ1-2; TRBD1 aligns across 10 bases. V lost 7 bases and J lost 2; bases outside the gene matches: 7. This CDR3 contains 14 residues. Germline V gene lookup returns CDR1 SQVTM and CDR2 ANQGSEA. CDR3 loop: CSAHRTGGNYGYTF. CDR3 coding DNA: TGCAGCGCCCACAGGACAGGGGGGAACTATGGCTACACCTTC. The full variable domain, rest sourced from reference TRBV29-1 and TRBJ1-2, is SAVISQKPSRDICQRGTSLTIQCQVDSQVTMMFWYRQQPGQSLTLIATANQGSEATYESGFVIDKFPISRPNLTFSTLTVSNMSPEDSSIYLCSAHRTGGNYGYTFGSGTRLTVV.

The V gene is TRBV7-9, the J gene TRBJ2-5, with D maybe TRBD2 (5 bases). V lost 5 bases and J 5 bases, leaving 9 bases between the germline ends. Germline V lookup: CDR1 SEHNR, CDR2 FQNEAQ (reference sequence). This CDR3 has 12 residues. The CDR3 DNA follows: TGTGCCAGCAGCCCATCGGGGGAGACCCAGTACTTC. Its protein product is CASSPSGETQYF.

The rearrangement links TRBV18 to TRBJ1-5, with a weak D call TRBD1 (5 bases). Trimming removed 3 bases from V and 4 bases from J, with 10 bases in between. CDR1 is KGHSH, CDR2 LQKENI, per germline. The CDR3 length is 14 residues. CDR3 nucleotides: TGTGCCAGCTCACCGACAGACGTTAATCAGCCCCAGCATTTT. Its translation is CASSPTDVNQPQHF.

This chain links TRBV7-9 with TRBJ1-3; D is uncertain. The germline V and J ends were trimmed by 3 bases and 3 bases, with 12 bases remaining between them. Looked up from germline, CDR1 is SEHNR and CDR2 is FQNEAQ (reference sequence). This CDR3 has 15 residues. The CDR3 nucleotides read TGTGCCAGCAGCTTCCTCTCTGGCAATGGAAACACCATATATTTT. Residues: CASSFLSGNGNTIYF.

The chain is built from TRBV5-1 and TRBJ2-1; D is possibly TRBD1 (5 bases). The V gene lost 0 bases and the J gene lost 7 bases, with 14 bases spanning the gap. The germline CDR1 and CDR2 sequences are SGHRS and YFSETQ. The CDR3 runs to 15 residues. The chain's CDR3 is CASSLAVTAGNEQFF. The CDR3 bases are TGCGCCAGCAGCTTGGCAGTGACGGCAGGGAATGAGCAGTTCTTC.

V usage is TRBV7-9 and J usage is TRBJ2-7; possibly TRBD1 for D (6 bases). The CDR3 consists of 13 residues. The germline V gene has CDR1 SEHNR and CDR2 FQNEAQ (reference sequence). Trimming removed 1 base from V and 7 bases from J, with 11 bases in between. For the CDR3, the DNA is TGTGCCAGCAGCTTAGGGGGGCTGGGGGAGCAGTACTTC. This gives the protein CASSLGGLGEQYF.

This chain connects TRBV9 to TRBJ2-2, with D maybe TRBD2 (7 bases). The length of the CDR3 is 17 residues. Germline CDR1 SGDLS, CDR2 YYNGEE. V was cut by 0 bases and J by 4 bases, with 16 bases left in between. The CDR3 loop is CASSVAETSRGTGELFF. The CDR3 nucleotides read TGTGCCAGCAGCGTAGCTGAGACTAGCAGGGGCACCGGGGAGCTGTTTTTT.

The CDR3 is CASSVGQYQETQYF. CDR3 bases: TGTGCCAGCAGCGTGGGACAGTACCAAGAGACCCAGTACTTC. The gene calls are TRBV13 and TRBJ2-5; 7 nucleotides line up with TRBD1. Germline V lookup: CDR1 PRHDT, CDR2 FYEKMQ (reference sequence). The CDR3 length is 14 residues. Trimming cost V 5 bases and J 0 bases; bases outside gene matches: 3. The entire variable domain, with the rest obtained from reference TRBV13 and TRBJ2-5, is as follows: AAGVIQSPRHLIKEKRETATLKCYPIPRHDTVYWYQQGPGQDPQFLISFYEKMQSDKGSIPDRFSAQQFSDYHSELNMSSLELGDSALYFCASSVGQYQETQYFGPGTRLLVL.